This T cell receptor beta chain was observed in a study of cytomegalovirus exposure and HLA in healthy donors. Findings of the study overall: The study put around 180 TCR beta chains on its list as cytomegalovirus-associated. Most TCR sequences were seen very rarely across donors, but some public TCRs occurred in many. In the 130 or so validation repertoires, roughly 94% of cluster scores exceeded 0, per a later analysis. In vitro experiments confirmed that three CMV-associated chains were specific for CMV antigens.

Comments on this clone: Its specificity is unknown.

Data came from immunoSEQ multiplex PCR; TCRdb stores just in-frame clones and leaves some out. The table has hundreds of thousands of clones, roughly 87% seen once; the top ten hold approximately 12%. This CDR3 has 15 amino acids. V was shortened by 4 bases and J by 4 bases, with 14 bases between the two germline ends. The germline V gene encodes CDR1 SGHRS and CDR2 YFSETQ. The TCR was taken from a man aged 18 to 30 in good health and CMV-seropositive. The specimen was PBMCs. This chain connects TRBV5-1 to TRBJ2-2, with D maybe TRBD2 (6 bases). DNA for the CDR3: TGCGCCAGCAGCAGGGAGGTTTCGGGCACCGGGGAGCTGTTTTTT. Protein sequence: CASSREVSGTGELFF.